These 20 T cell receptor beta chains were sequenced from one sample in a study of blood T cell repertoires in COVID-19. The method was immunoSEQ multiplex PCR; TCRdb's version includes in-frame clones alone and lacks a portion of them. The table lists about 26,000 clones, around 90% of them singletons. Sequenced material: peripheral blood. Source of these receptors: a man between 65 and 80 years old with acute or convalescent COVID-19.

This chain links TRBV11-2 with TRBJ1-1; tentative D call: TRBD1 (5 bases). The germline V gene encodes CDR1 SGHAT and CDR2 FQNNGV. The CDR3 runs to 15 residues. Trimming took 3 bases from V and 3 from J, leaving 14 bases between them. The CDR3 spells CASSFQGMKDTEAFF. The CDR3 region has the DNA TGTGCCAGCAGCTTCCAGGGAATGAAGGACACTGAAGCTTTCTTT.

The chain is built from TRBV9 and TRBJ2-1; TRBD1 matches at 8 bases. Trimming at V came to 0 bases and at J to 4 bases, leaving 6 bases not matched to a gene. The length of the CDR3 is 16 residues. Germline CDR1 and CDR2: SGDLS and YYNGEE. CDR3 DNA sequence: TGTGCCAGCAGCGTAGTCCAGGGGGCTGCTTACAATGAGCAGTTCTTC. It specifies CASSVVQGAAYNEQFF.

The J gene is TRBJ2-6, the V gene TRBV2, with TRBD2 identical over 10 bases. The CDR3 has 19 residues. Germline values: CDR1 SNHLY, CDR2 FYNNEI. J gave up 0 bases and V 2 bases, and 7 bases lay outside the gene matches. The CDR3 DNA is TGTGCCAGCAGTGAAAGGCTAGCGGGAGTTGGCTCTGGGGCCAACGTCCTGACTTTC. Protein sequence: CASSERLAGVGSGANVLTF. Together with reference TRBV2 and TRBJ2-6, the CDR3 gives the full variable domain: EPEVTQTPSHQVTQMGQEVILRCVPISNHLYFYWYRQILGQKVEFLVSFYNNEISEKSEIFDDQFSVERPDGSNFTLKIRSTKLEDSAMYFCASSERLAGVGSGANVLTFGAGSRLTVL.

V and J are TRBV4-3 and TRBJ2-5; 7 nucleotides align to TRBD2. The length of the CDR3 is 13 residues. V dropped 4 bases and J dropped 4; count of bases not matched to a gene: 3. Germline V gene data show CDR1 as LGHNA and CDR2 as YSLEER. CDR3 in DNA: TGCGCCAGCAGCCGGGAGGGCGGAGAGACCCAGTACTTC. Its translation: CASSREGGETQYF.

This chain uses TRBV3-1 (or the pseudogene TRBV3-2) with TRBJ2-7, with TRBD1 identical over 10 bases. Losses at the gene ends were 5 bases for V and 6 bases for J; bases not matched to a gene: 4. Per the germline V gene, CDR1 is LGHDT and CDR2 is YNNKEL (reference sequence). The CDR3 spans 13 residues. CDR3: CASSFRTGGEQYF. Here the CDR3 DNA reads TGTGCCAGCAGCTTTCGGACAGGGGGCGAGCAGTACTTC.

This clone was recorded only once. The chain combines TRBV5-4 with TRBJ1-2; 10 positions agree with TRBD1. Germline-derived CDR1 and CDR2 are SGHNT and YYREEE (reference sequence). The length of the CDR3 is 18 residues. V trimming: 2 bases; J trimming: 1 base; junction bases outside the gene matches: 11. This CDR3 reads CASSFANLGQGINYGYTF. In DNA, the CDR3 is TGTGCCAGCAGCTTTGCCAATCTGGGACAGGGGATTAACTATGGCTACACCTTC.

About this clone: Compared with germline, one end of the junction differs, possibly owing to a read error. V gene TRBV19 combines with J gene TRBJ2-3; TRBD1 is a possible D gene (5 bases). The CDR3 extends over 15 amino acids. Germline V gives CDR1 LNHDA, CDR2 SQIVND (reference sequence). Written as DNA, the CDR3 is TGTGCCAGTAGTCCTACGAGGCAGGACACACATACGCAGTATTTT. Translated, it gives CASSPTRQDTHTQYF. Complete variable domain (other parts from reference TRBV19 and TRBJ2-3): DGGITQSPKYLFRKEGQNVTLSCEQNLNHDAMYWYRQDPGQGLRLIYYSQIVNDFQKGDIAEGYSVSREKKESFPLTVTSAQKNPTAFYLCASSPTRQDTHTQYFGPGTRLTVL.

V usage is TRBV5-1 and J usage is TRBJ2-3, with 10 nucleotides matching TRBD2. CDR3 length: 16 residues. Germline values: CDR1 SGHRS, CDR2 YFSETQ. Trimming at V came to 4 bases and at J to 3 bases, leaving 8 bases not matched to a gene. The CDR3 loop is CASSPRAGGPTDTQYF. The DNA for the CDR3 is TGCGCCAGCAGCCCACGAGCGGGAGGGCCGACAGATACGCAGTATTTT.

The chain uses TRBV7-2 and TRBJ2-1, with D perhaps matching TRBD2 (6 bases). The ends were cut back, 5 bases at V and 4 bases at J, with 15 bases in the middle. The CDR3 has 15 residues. Germline V gene sequence: CDR1 SGHTA, CDR2 FQGNSA. The CDR3 DNA reads TGTGCCAGCAGCCCTCCGGGAGTGATTTACAATGAGCAGTTCTTC. Translating gives CASSPPGVIYNEQFF. Combining the CDR3 with reference TRBV7-2 and TRBJ2-1 gives the whole variable domain GAGVSQSPSNKVTEKGKDVELRCDPISGHTALYWYRQSLGQGLEFLIYFQGNSAPDKSGLPSDRFSAERTGGSVSTLTIQRTQQEDSAVYLCASSPPGVIYNEQFFGPGTRLTVL.

The table lists this clone with a count of one. This specimen includes other DNA sequences encoding the same CDR3. The chain uses TRBV19 and TRBJ2-7; tentatively, D is TRBD2 (5 bases). V lost 3 bases and J 3 bases, leaving 6 bases between the germline ends. The CDR3 is 12 amino acids. The V gene's germline CDR1 is LNHDA and CDR2 SQIVND (reference sequence). The CDR3, as DNA: TGTGCCAGTAGTATGGGAGACTACGAGCAGTACTTC. Its protein product is CASSMGDYEQYF.

The chain has TRBV5-1 and TRBJ1-1; 9 nucleotides match TRBD1. Germline V lookup: CDR1 SGHRS, CDR2 YFSETQ. The CDR3 extends over 15 amino acids. After removal of 4 bases from V and 6 bases from J, the junction contained 10 bases not matched to a gene. The CDR3 coding sequence is TGCGCCAGCAGCGGCCGGACAGGGGCTGGGGCTGAAGCTTTCTTT. Translating gives CASSGRTGAGAEAFF. Filled out from reference TRBV5-1 and TRBJ1-1, the complete variable domain reads KAGVTQTPRYLIKTRGQQVTLSCSPISGHRSVSWYQQTPGQGLQFLFEYFSETQRNKGNFPGRFSGRQFSNSRSEMNVSTLELGDSALYLCASSGRTGAGAEAFFGQGTRLTVV.

V is TRBV11-2 and J is TRBJ2-7; D is ambiguous. The V end was cut by 0 bases, the J end by 3 bases, with 9 bases between. Germline loops: CDR1 SGHAT, CDR2 FQNNGV. The CDR3 has 14 amino acids. The CDR3 protein is CASSLDRNSYEQYF. The CDR3 DNA is TGTGCCAGCAGCTTAGATCGAAACAGCTACGAGCAGTACTTC.

V and J are TRBV2 and TRBJ2-5, with 7 nucleotides matching TRBD2. The CDR3 runs 16 residues. Germline-derived CDR1 and CDR2 are SNHLY and FYNNEI. With V trimmed by 4 bases and J by 5 bases, 13 bases remained unmatched. CDR3 residues: CASSGGTGGWGETQYF. The DNA for the CDR3 is TGTGCCAGCAGTGGTGGAACGGGAGGCTGGGGGGAGACCCAGTACTTC. The full variable domain, in which reference TRBV2 and TRBJ2-5 provide the parts outside the CDR3, is EPEVTQTPSHQVTQMGQEVILRCVPISNHLYFYWYRQILGQKVEFLVSFYNNEISEKSEIFDDQFSVERPDGSNFTLKIRSTKLEDSAMYFCASSGGTGGWGETQYFGPGTRLLVL.

Regarding this clone: Other DNA sequences from this sample encode an identical CDR3 as well. The chain has TRBV3-1 (or the pseudogene TRBV3-2) and TRBJ2-7; D gene ambiguous. V was cut by 4 bases and J by 8 bases, with 15 bases left in between. CDR3 length: 13 residues. From germline, CDR1 is LGHDT and CDR2 YNNKEL (reference sequence). The CDR3 loop reads CASSPPGSPQQYF. The CDR3 DNA reads as TGTGCCAGCAGCCCGCCGGGTTCTCCGCAGCAGTACTTC.

The chain carries TRBV3-1 (or the pseudogene TRBV3-2) and TRBJ1-2, with TRBD1 as a possible D gene (5 bases). The CDR3 has 12 amino acids. V shed 1 base and J shed 7 bases, with 7 bases lying between them. CDR1 is LGHDT, CDR2 YNNKEL, per germline (reference sequence). The CDR3 sequence: CASSQGGSGYTF. CDR3 sequence (DNA): TGTGCCAGCAGCCAAGGGGGCTCTGGCTACACCTTC.

This clone is a singleton in its sample. The chain has TRBV7-9 and TRBJ1-3; 7 positions agree with TRBD1. This CDR3 spans 18 amino acids. Germline-derived CDR1 and CDR2 are SEHNR and FQNEAQ (reference sequence). Trimming took 4 bases from V and 3 from J; bases not matched to a gene: 15. The CDR3 region has the DNA TGTGCCAGCAGCTCCCAACAACCGGGACAGCGTAATGGAAACACCATATATTTT. Translation: CASSSQQPGQRNGNTIYF.

This chain joins TRBV4-3 and TRBJ2-3, with 11 bases matching TRBD2. Germline V gene data show CDR1 as LGHNA and CDR2 as YSLEER. V was clipped by 3 bases and J by 2 bases; unmatched bases: 19. This CDR3 spans 21 amino acids. The chain's CDR3 is CASSQEPTTSGIPRYTDTQYF. In DNA, the CDR3 is TGCGCCAGCAGCCAGGAACCGACGACTAGCGGGATTCCTCGTTACACAGATACGCAGTATTTT.

The rearrangement joins TRBV9 to TRBJ2-7; 8 positions match TRBD2. With V trimmed by 4 bases and J by 4 bases, 13 bases remained unmatched. The CDR3 spans 16 residues. The germline gives CDR1 SGDLS, CDR2 YYNGEE. CDR3 nucleotides: TGTGCCAGCAGCCCGGGGGGGAGCGGGAGTGGTTACGAGCAGTACTTC. It specifies CASSPGGSGSGYEQYF.

This chain connects TRBV5-4 to TRBJ2-1, with 8 bases fitting TRBD1. Germline CDR1 reads SGHNT; CDR2 reads YYREEE (reference sequence). The CDR3 length is 16 residues. J gave up 1 base and V 1 base, and 4 bases lay outside the gene matches. CDR3 coding DNA: TGTGCCAGCAGCTTGCTACAGGGGGGTTCCTACAATGAGCAGTTCTTC. It specifies CASSLLQGGSYNEQFF.

The chain has TRBV2 and TRBJ2-7; 8 bases are a match to TRBD1. This CDR3 spans 14 amino acids. Germline values: CDR1 SNHLY, CDR2 FYNNEI. V lost 7 bases, J lost 2 bases, and 7 bases stayed unmatched. The DNA of the CDR3 is TGTGCCAGCACCTCAGACAGGGGTACCTACGAGCAGTACTTC. It translates to CASTSDRGTYEQYF.